The 22 T cell receptor beta chains in this list originate from one sample, sequenced in a study of tumor and adjacent non-tumor tissue in lung cancer. RNA was extracted from bulk tissue without any cell sorting. The normal lung tissue was taken more than 3 cm from the tumor edge. TCRbeta libraries were built with three rounds of nested PCR, modified from ARM-PCR. TCRdb analysed the multiplex PCR reads with MiXCR anew, one entry per CDR3 protein. The repertoire includes around 60,000 distinct CDR3 sequences, about 55% of them detected once, and under 35% sits in the top ten. The sample was distant non-tumor lung tissue. The receptors originated from a man aged 65 to 79 with non-small cell lung cancer.

The table lists this clonotype with a count of one. One junction end disagrees with the germline gene, perhaps due to a read error. The chain links TRBV20-1 to TRBJ2-5, with a weak D call TRBD2 (5 bases). There are 13 residues in the CDR3. Germline V gives CDR1 DFQATT, CDR2 SNEGSKA (reference sequence). CDR3 sequence reads: CGARKNGEETQYF. The CDR3, as DNA: TGCGGTGCTAGAAAAAACGGGGAGGAGACCCAGTACTTC.

Remarks on this clonotype: A read error may be the cause here, since a much bigger clone is one base away. The chain has TRBV20-1 and TRBJ1-2, with TRBD1 identical over 8 bases. V lost 0 bases, J lost 3 bases, and 9 bases stayed unmatched. From germline, CDR1 is DFQATT and CDR2 SNEGSKA (reference sequence). The CDR3 loop spans 16 amino acids. The CDR3 is CSARDSSRGRDYGYTF. DNA for the CDR3: TGCAGTGCTAGAGACTCTTCCAGGGGGCGCGACTATGGCTACACCTTC.

Regarding this clonotype: One end of the junction is discordant with germline, which a read error may explain. This chain joins TRBV4-2 and TRBJ1-5, with D hard to call. CDR1 and CDR2 from the germline V gene are LGHNA and YNFKEQ. This CDR3 is 16 amino acids long. The CDR3 DNA reads as TGTGCCAGTAGCCAAGATAGGACTTTAAGCGATCAGCCCCAGCATTTT. It codes for CASSQDRTLSDQPQHF.

This clonotype was observed many times. J is TRBJ1-3 and V is TRBV29-1, with D uncertain. Germline CDR1 and CDR2: SQVTM and ANQGSEA. Trimming took off 4 bases at V and 4 bases at J, with 8 bases between the two ends. The CDR3 consists of 12 residues. The DNA of the CDR3 is TGCAGCGTTGTCGGACCCGGAAACACCATATATTTT. Translation: CSVVGPGNTIYF.

In the case of this clonotype: Without the conserved terminal phenylalanine or tryptophan, this CDR3 likely stems from a read error. The rearrangement uses TRBV4-2 and TRBJ2-7; TRBD2 matches 13 bases. The germline CDR1 and CDR2 sequences are LGHNA and YNFKEQ. This CDR3 has 16 residues. CDR3 loop: CANSQGTSGDSYEQYS. DNA for the CDR3: TGTGCCAACAGCCAAGGGACTAGCGGGGATTCCTACGAGCAGTACTCC.

As to this clonotype: A read error may account for a junction end that differs from germline. This rearrangement joins TRBV29-1 to TRBJ1-4, with 7 bases that match TRBD1. The CDR3 contains 14 residues. Looked up from germline, CDR1 is SQVTM and CDR2 is ANQGSEA. The CDR3 reads CSVSQGGTNEKLFF. CDR3 sequence (DNA): TGCAGCGTAAGCCAGGGGGGAACTAACGAAAAACTGTTTTTT.

This clonotype was recorded only once. V and J are TRBV4-2 and TRBJ2-7; 13 bases match TRBD2. Germline CDR1 LGHNA, CDR2 YNFKEQ. This CDR3 has 16 amino acids. CDR3 amino acids: CDGSQGTSGDSYEQYF. Here the CDR3 DNA reads TGTGACGGCAGCCAAGGGACTAGCGGGGATTCCTACGAGCAGTACTTC.

With regard to this clonotype: Since no conserved phenylalanine or tryptophan closes the CDR3, a read error is the likely cause. The chain joins TRBV29-1 to TRBJ2-1; D perhaps matches TRBD2 (5 bases). CDR3 length: 11 residues. With 5 bases removed from V and 7 bases from J, the gap between germline ends came to 9 bases. Per germline, CDR1 SQVTM and CDR2 ANQGSEA. The CDR3 region is CSVTRSNEQFL. The CDR3 coding sequence is TGCAGCGTTACTAGGTCAAATGAGCAGTTCCTC.

A word on this clonotype: Being one base from a much bigger clone, this may be a read error. The chain uses TRBV6-1 and TRBJ2-7; 10 nucleotides agree with TRBD1. The CDR3 length is 14 residues. Germline CDR1 reads MNHNS; CDR2 reads SASEGT. CDR3 sequence: CVTSRTGGSYEQYF. CDR3 DNA sequence: TGTGTCACCTCCCGGACAGGGGGGTCCTACGAGCAGTACTTC.

CDR3: CASSLAVVNSPLHF. DNA of the CDR3: TGTGCCAGCAGTTTAGCGGTCGTTAATTCACCCCTCCACTTT. The chain joins TRBV28 to TRBJ1-6; D not resolved. Germline V gene sequence: CDR1 MDHEN, CDR2 SYDVKM. The V end was cut by 2 bases, the J end by 6 bases, with 8 bases between. The CDR3 covers 14 residues. Variable domain in full (rest from reference TRBV28 and TRBJ1-6): DVKVTQSSRYLVKRTGEKVFLECVQDMDHENMFWYRQDPGLGLRLIYFSYDVKMKEKGDIPEGYSVSREKKERFSLILESASTNQTSMYLCASSLAVVNSPLHFGNGTRLTVT.

With regard to this clonotype: Being one base from a much bigger clone, this may be a read error. In this CDR3 the conserved last residue, phenylalanine or tryptophan, is missing, so a read error is likely. This chain links TRBV7-9 with TRBJ2-3; possibly TRBD1 for D (7 bases). Germline lookup yields CDR1 SEHNR and CDR2 FQNEAQ (reference sequence). V lost 5 bases to trimming and J lost 1 base, with 13 bases between them. The CDR3 is 15 residues long. Here the CDR3 DNA reads TGTGCCAGCAGCAGACAGGGAGGCCGCACAGATACGCAGTATTGT. Translated, it gives CASSRQGGRTDTQYC.

Points on this clonotype: Relative to the germline gene, one junction end is altered; a read error may explain this. The chain employs TRBV4-2 and TRBJ1-2; maybe TRBD1 (6 bases). Germline CDR1 is LGHNA and CDR2 is YNFKEQ. CDR3 length equals 15 residues. CDR3 nucleotides: TGTGCCAGCAGCCAAGGGAGGGGCAGGGGTTATGGCTACACGTTC. Protein product: CASSQGRGRGYGYTF.

The chain combines TRBV6-2 or TRBV6-3 with TRBJ2-7; 7 nucleotides agree with TRBD2. J gave up 6 bases and V 6 bases, and 11 bases lay outside the gene matches. Per the germline V gene, CDR1 is MNHEY and CDR2 is SVGEGT. The CDR3 has 14 residues. The chain's CDR3 is CASRDPGLISEQYF. For the CDR3, the DNA is TGTGCCAGCAGAGATCCGGGACTAATCTCCGAGCAGTACTTC.

This clonotype was counted a few times. This chain links TRBV7-9 with TRBJ1-6; tentatively, D is TRBD1 (6 bases). From germline, CDR1 is SEHNR and CDR2 FQNEAQ (reference sequence). Trimming took 4 bases from V and 5 from J, leaving 15 bases between them. CDR3 length: 16 residues. For the CDR3, the DNA is TGTGCCAGCAGCTCAATCAGGGGTTCCAATAATTCACCCCTCCACTTT. This codes for CASSSIRGSNNSPLHF.

This clonotype was detected many times. This rearrangement joins TRBV11-3 to TRBJ2-1; the match to TRBD2 covers 11 bases. This CDR3 region has 16 residues. Germline V gene lookup returns CDR1 SGHNT and CDR2 YENEEA. The V and J ends lost 5 bases and 8 bases, in that order; junction bases with no gene match: 11. The CDR3 coding sequence is TGTGCCAGCAGCGAAGTGACTAGCGGGATGATCCATGAGCAGTTCTTC. Its translation is CASSEVTSGMIHEQFF.

V usage is TRBV20-1 and J usage is TRBJ2-1, with D possibly matching TRBD2 (6 bases). The V end was cut by 5 bases, the J end by 2 bases, with 13 bases between. Looked up from germline, CDR1 is DFQATT and CDR2 is SNEGSKA (reference sequence). This CDR3 has 14 amino acids. DNA of the CDR3: TGCAGTGCTCAGGATGCGGGGCCCTACAATGAGCAGTTCTTC. The encoded protein is CSAQDAGPYNEQFF.

This clonotype has just one count. This could be a read error, since a much larger clone is one nucleotide away. The CDR3 nucleotides are TGTGCCAACAGTCCTAGCGGGGGGCCGAAAAACATTCAGTACTTC. Its translation is CANSPSGGPKNIQYF. The rearrangement joins TRBV12-3 or TRBV12-4 to TRBJ2-4, with TRBD2 matching 11 bases. The CDR3 extends over 15 amino acids.

Concerning this clonotype: One base away lies a much larger clone, so this may be a sequencing read error. This rearrangement joins TRBV12-3 or TRBV12-4 to TRBJ2-5; tentative D call: TRBD2 (5 bases). The CDR3 sequence is 14 residues long. CDR3 bases: TGTGCCAGCTGTTTGAGAGGGAACCCAGAGACCCAGTACTTC. Translated: CASCLRGNPETQYF.

The rearrangement joins TRBV20-1 to TRBJ2-2, with 7 bases matching TRBD2. The CDR3 has 17 residues. Germline V gene data show CDR1 as DFQATT and CDR2 as SNEGSKA (reference sequence). V trimming: 0 bases; J trimming: 1 base; junction bases outside the gene matches: 8. The CDR3 sequence: CSARDVRSGVNTGELFF. CDR3 coding DNA: TGCAGTGCTAGAGATGTTAGGAGCGGGGTGAACACCGGGGAGCTGTTTTTT.

The CDR3 coding sequence is TGCAGTGCTAGAGATCTAAGGAAAGGTCTTCCTGGGGCCAACGTCCTGACTTTC. It specifies CSARDLRKGLPGANVLTF. The rearrangement uses TRBV20-1 and TRBJ2-6; unclear D gene. The CDR3 consists of 18 residues. Germline assignment: CDR1 DFQATT and CDR2 SNEGSKA (reference sequence). With 0 bases removed from V and 2 bases from J, the gap between germline ends came to 17 bases.

A remark on this clonotype: At one of its ends the junction is not consistent with the germline gene, which may arise from a read error. The chain combines TRBV6-1 with TRBJ2-7; weak D call: TRBD1 (5 bases). The CDR3 totals 16 residues. In germline, CDR1 is MNHNS, CDR2 SASEGT. The CDR3 loop is CVSRSQKGQDFHEQYF. The CDR3, as DNA: TGCGTCAGCAGGTCCCAAAAGGGGCAGGATTTCCACGAGCAGTACTTC.

Concerning this clonotype: One junction end disagrees with the germline gene, perhaps due to a read error. The chain carries TRBV6-5 and TRBJ2-7, with D tentatively TRBD1 (6 bases). The germline CDR1 and CDR2 sequences are MNHEY and SVGAGI. CDR3 length: 13 residues. The CDR3 bases are TGTGTCAGCAGTCGAGGACAGTACTACGAACAGTACTTC. Translation gives CVSSRGQYYEQYF.